The T cell receptor (beta chain) under discussion was sequenced for a study of OX40 agonist ivuxolimab in advanced cancers. As for the study in general: Earlier anti-PD-1, anti-PD-L1 or anti-CTLA-4 therapy was permitted; about 44% had received some.

Method: immunoSEQ multiplex PCR; TCRdb's copy keeps in-frame clones and lacks some. The sample contains approximately 76,000 clones, roughly nine tenths of which appear only once. Exclusion applied to patients with autoimmune disease history or systemic immunosuppression. Trimming cost V 0 bases and J 7 bases, with 13 bases left between them. This CDR3 contains 13 residues. In germline, CDR1 is GTSNPN, CDR2 SVGIG (reference sequence). The J gene is TRBJ2-7, the V gene TRBV30; no definite D call. The TCR originated in an adult with an advanced solid tumor such as melanoma, head and neck, liver or kidney cancer. The sequenced sample was CD4+ or CD8+ T cells sorted from blood, obtained in a trial of the OX40 agonist ivuxolimab. CDR3: CAWSVGTVGEQYF. CDR3 sequence (DNA): TGTGCCTGGAGTGTAGGCACAGTGGGAGAGCAGTACTTC.